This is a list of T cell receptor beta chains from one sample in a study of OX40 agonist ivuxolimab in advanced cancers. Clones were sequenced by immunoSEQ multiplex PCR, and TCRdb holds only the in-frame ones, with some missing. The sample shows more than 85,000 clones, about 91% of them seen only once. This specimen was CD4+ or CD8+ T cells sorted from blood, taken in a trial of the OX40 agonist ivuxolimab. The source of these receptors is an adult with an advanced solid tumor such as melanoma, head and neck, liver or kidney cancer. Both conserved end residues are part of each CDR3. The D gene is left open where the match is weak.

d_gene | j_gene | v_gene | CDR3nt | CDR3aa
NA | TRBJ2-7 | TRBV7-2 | TGTGCCAGCAGCCGAGAGGTGGGCGAGCAGTACTTC | CASSREVGEQYF
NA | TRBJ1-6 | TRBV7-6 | TGTGCCAGCAGCCCCAGTCCGACGAGAGGAGGGTATAATTCACCCCTCCACTTT | CASSPSPTRGGYNSPLHF
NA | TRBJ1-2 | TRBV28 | TGTGCCAGCAGGAAGGCTCTTGGGAGCTGGTATGGCTACACCTTC | CASRKALGSWYGYTF
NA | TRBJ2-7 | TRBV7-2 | TGTGCCAGCAGCTTCTTACCCTCCTACGAGCAGTACTTC | CASSFLPSYEQYF
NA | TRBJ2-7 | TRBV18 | TGTGCCAGCTCACGGGACATGCTCGAGCAGTACTTC | CASSRDMLEQYF
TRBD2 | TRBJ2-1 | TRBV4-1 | TGCGCCAGCAGCCAAGGGGGACTAGCGTCCTACAATGAGCAGTTCTTC | CASSQGGLASYNEQFF
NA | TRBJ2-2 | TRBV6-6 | TGTGCCAGCAGCCGCGGTGGGGTCGGCACCGGGGAGCTGTTTTTT | CASSRGGVGTGELFF
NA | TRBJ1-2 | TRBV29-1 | TGCAGCGTTGATATGAGGGCTGCCTCCGGCTATGGCTACACCTTC | CSVDMRAASGYGYTF
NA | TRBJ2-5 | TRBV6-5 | TGTGCCAGCAGTTCACTGGACTGGGGGCAAGAGACCCAGTACTTC | CASSSLDWGQETQYF
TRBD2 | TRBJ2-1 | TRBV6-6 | TGTGCCAGCAAACTAGCGGGAGGGTATGAGCAGTTCTTC | CASKLAGGYEQFF
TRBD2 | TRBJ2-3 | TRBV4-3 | TGCGCCAGCACCCCACGGGCGGGAGGGCCGGGTACGCAGTATTTT | CASTPRAGGPGTQYF
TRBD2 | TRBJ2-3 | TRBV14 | TGTGCCAGCAGCCAAGCTCCGGGACTAGCGGGAGCAGATACGCAGTATTTT | CASSQAPGLAGADTQYF
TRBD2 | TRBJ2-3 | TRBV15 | TGTGCCACCAGCAGAGAGACTAGCGGGAGTTTCACGCAGTATTTT | CATSRETSGSFTQYF